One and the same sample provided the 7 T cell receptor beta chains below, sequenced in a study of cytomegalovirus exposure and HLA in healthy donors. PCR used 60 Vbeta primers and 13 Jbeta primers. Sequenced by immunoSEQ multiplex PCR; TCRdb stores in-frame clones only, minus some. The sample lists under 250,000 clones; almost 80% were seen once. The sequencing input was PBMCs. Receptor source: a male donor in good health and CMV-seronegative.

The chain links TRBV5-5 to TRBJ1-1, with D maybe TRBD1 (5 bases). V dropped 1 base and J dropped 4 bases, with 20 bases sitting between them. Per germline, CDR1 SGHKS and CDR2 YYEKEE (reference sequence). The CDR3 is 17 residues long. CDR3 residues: CASSLFVGQGSSTEAFF. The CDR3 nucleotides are TGTGCCAGCAGCTTGTTTGTAGGGCAGGGTAGTAGCACTGAAGCTTTCTTT.

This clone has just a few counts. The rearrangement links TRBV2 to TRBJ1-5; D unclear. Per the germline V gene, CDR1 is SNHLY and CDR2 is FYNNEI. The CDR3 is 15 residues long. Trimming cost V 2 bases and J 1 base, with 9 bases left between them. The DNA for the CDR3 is TGTGCCAGCAGTGAACCACAGCCGAGCAATCAGCCCCAGCATTTT. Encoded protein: CASSEPQPSNQPQHF.

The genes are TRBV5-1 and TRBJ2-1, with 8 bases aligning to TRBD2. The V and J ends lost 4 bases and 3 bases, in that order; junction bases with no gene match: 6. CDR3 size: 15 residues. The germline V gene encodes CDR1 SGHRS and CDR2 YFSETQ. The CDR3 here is CASSTAGAGYNEQFF. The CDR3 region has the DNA TGCGCCAGCAGCACAGCGGGAGCGGGCTACAATGAGCAGTTCTTC.

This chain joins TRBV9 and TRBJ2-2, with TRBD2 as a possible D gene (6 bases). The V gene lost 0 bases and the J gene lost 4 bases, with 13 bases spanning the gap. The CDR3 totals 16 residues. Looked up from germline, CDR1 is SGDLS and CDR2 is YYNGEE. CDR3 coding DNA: TGTGCCAGCAGCGTAGAGCCGGGGGTGGCCACCGGGGAGCTGTTTTTT. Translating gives CASSVEPGVATGELFF. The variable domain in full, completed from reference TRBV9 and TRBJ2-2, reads DSGVTQTPKHLITATGQRVTLRCSPRSGDLSVYWYQQSLDQGLQFLIQYYNGEERAKGNILERFSAQQFPDLHSELNLSSLELGDSALYFCASSVEPGVATGELFFGEGSRLTVL.

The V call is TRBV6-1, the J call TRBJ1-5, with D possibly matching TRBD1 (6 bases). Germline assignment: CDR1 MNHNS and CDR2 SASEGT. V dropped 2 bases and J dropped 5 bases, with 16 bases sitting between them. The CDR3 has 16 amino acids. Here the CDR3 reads CASSEKNQGPHQPQHF. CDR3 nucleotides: TGTGCCAGCAGTGAAAAGAACCAGGGGCCGCATCAGCCCCAGCATTTT.

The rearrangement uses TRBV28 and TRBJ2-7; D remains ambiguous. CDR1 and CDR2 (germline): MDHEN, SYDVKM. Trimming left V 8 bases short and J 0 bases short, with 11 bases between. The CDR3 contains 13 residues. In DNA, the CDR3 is TGTGCCAGCTATTCTCAGAACTCCTACGAGCAGTACTTC. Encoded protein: CASYSQNSYEQYF.

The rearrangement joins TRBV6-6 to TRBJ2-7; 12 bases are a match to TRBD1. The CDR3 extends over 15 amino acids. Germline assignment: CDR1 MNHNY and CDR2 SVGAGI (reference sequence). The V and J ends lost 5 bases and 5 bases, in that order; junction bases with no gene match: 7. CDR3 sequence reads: CASSQTGTGGHEQYF. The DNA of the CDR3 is TGTGCCAGCAGTCAAACCGGGACAGGGGGCCACGAGCAGTACTTC.